Sequencing of this T cell receptor (beta chain) was carried out in a study of immune characterization of retroperitoneal liposarcoma. The CDR3 sequence is 13 residues long. The germline gives CDR1 SGHTA, CDR2 FQGNSA. The V end was cut by 5 bases, the J end by 6 bases, with 14 bases between. This clonotype was picked up many times. Via MiXCR, TCRdb re-called the PCR reads, giving one row per CDR3 protein. Of 6,500 to 7,500 distinct CDR3 sequences listed, 25% to 35% are singletons. This receptor was obtained from a female donor with retroperitoneal liposarcoma. The chain recombines TRBV7-2 with TRBJ2-7, with a weak D call TRBD1 (6 bases). The sample comprised tumor tissue. The DNA for the CDR3 is TGTGCCAGCAGCATCTCAACAGGGTCCGAGCAGTACTTC. This encodes CASSISTGSEQYF.